This record covers a single T cell receptor beta chain. Its antigen is still unknown. CDR1 is LNHNV and CDR2 is YYDKDF in the germline V gene (reference sequence). The V segment lost 0 bases and the J segment 7 bases; nucleotides outside the gene matches: 7. The CDR3 sequence is 17 residues long. The sample comes from a study of CD8+CD57+ T cells in acquired aplastic anemia. Study-wide results and caveats: Patients had around 30 CD8+ CDR3 sequences in common with controls (the shared set). Patient and control CD8+ Simpson's diversity was not significantly different.

Profiles of TCR beta VDJ and CDR3 were generated from a genomic DNA template. TCRdb reprocessed the reads via MiXCR and lists one record per CDR3 protein. The sample includes about 64,000 distinct CDR3 sequences, 50% to 70% seen only once; the top ten take under 3%. The receptor was derived from a human donor in good health, serving as a control. The V gene is TRBV15, the J gene TRBJ2-5; 14 bases line up with TRBD2. The source material was sorted CD4+, CD8+, or CD8+CD57+ T cells (not recorded which) from PBMCs. CDR3 amino acids: CATSRDLFGTSGGTQYF. Here the CDR3 DNA reads TGTGCCACCAGCAGAGATCTATTTGGGACTAGCGGGGGGACCCAGTACTTC.